Described below is a single TCR beta chain sequence and its context. Its antigen is not identified. This entry belongs to a study of T cells in Graves' hyperthyroidism and ophthalmopathy. Template material for amplifying TCR beta CDR3 regions consisted of RNA transcripts. The HTBI primer set was used in a first-round RT-PCR of the TCR CDR3. From the multiplex PCR reads, TCRdb called clonotypes with MiXCR, one entry per CDR3 protein. The table lists about half a million distinct CDR3 sequences, roughly 25% of them singletons. Study observations and caveats: Model output signaled ophthalmopathy a median about 6.3 months ahead of onset. Blood held most thyroid clonotypes expanded above 0.001 frequency.

The CDR3 is 17 amino acids. Trimming at V came to 6 bases and at J to 3 bases, leaving 13 bases not matched to a gene. CDR1 SGHAT and CDR2 FQNNGV come from the germline V gene. The rearrangement uses TRBV11-2 and TRBJ2-5, with 10 bases that match TRBD1. The receptor was isolated from a woman younger than 45 with Graves' ophthalmopathy. The sample consisted of blood. The CDR3 DNA reads TGTGCCAGCAGGTTTCAGGGGACAGGGGTTGGAGAAGAGACCCAGTACTTC. Translating it yields CASRFQGTGVGEETQYF.